This TCR beta chain was recorded in a study of blood T cells in healthy people across ages. The CDR3 contains 23 residues. Deletions cut 6 bases from V and 1 base from J, with 38 bases between. In its sample, this clonotype was seen many times. Using a J-beta primer mix together with a sample-barcoded 5' primer, a second PCR was run for roughly 6 to 11 cycles. TCRdb reprocessed the 5' RACE reads with MiXCR, giving one entry per CDR3 protein. The data contain fewer than 1,000,000 distinct CDR3 sequences, 35% to 60% of them singletons. Sequenced: blood. The receptor comes from an older man in good health. The chain recombines TRBV12-3 or TRBV12-4 with TRBJ2-3; D tentatively fits TRBD1 or TRBD2 (12 bases each). The CDR3 region is CASRRRDRGLRTSGRYRTDTQYF. The CDR3, as DNA: TGTGCCAGCAGGCGAAGGGACAGGGGGCTAAGAACTAGCGGGAGGTACCGCACAGATACGCAGTATTTT.